A single sample is the source of the 17 T cell receptor beta chains below, sequenced in a study of blood T cell repertoires in COVID-19. Measured with immunoSEQ multiplex PCR; TCRdb has only the in-frame clones, and not every one. The sample holds about 94,000 clones, roughly four fifths seen once. Specimen: peripheral blood. These receptors were collected from a man between 60 and 75 years old with acute or convalescent COVID-19.

CDR3 residues: CASNSGSGANVLTF. CDR3 DNA sequence: TGTGCCAGCAATTCAGGCTCTGGGGCCAACGTCCTGACTTTC. The genes are TRBV3-1 (or the pseudogene TRBV3-2) and TRBJ2-6; D remains ambiguous. V dropped 7 bases and J dropped 0 bases, with 7 bases sitting between them. The CDR3 is made up of 14 amino acids. Germline values: CDR1 LGHDT, CDR2 YNNKEL (reference sequence).

This chain joins TRBV5-1 and TRBJ2-2; no clear D. Trimming shortened V by 6 bases and J by 0 bases, and 9 bases separated the two germline ends. Germline lookup yields CDR1 SGHRS and CDR2 YFSETQ. This CDR3 region has 14 residues. CDR3 sequence: CASTRGTNTGELFF. The CDR3, as DNA: TGCGCCAGCACCCGCGGAACGAACACCGGGGAGCTGTTTTTT.

The chain uses TRBV5-1 and TRBJ2-7, with 11 nucleotides matching TRBD2. Germline V gives CDR1 SGHRS, CDR2 YFSETQ. The CDR3 consists of 15 residues. V shed 5 bases, J shed 2 bases, and the junction held 6 bases outside the gene matches. CDR3 sequence reads: CASRSGTSGAYEQYF. CDR3 sequence (DNA): TGCGCCAGCAGGAGTGGGACTAGCGGAGCCTACGAGCAGTACTTC.

The chain is built from TRBV6-5 and TRBJ1-5; 10 nucleotides line up with TRBD1. Germline assignment: CDR1 MNHEY and CDR2 SVGAGI. This CDR3 comprises 16 residues. With V trimmed by 4 bases and J by 1 base, 4 bases remained unmatched. Here the CDR3 DNA reads TGTGCCAGCAGTTTTCCGGGACAGGGGAGCAATCAGCCCCAGCATTTT. Amino acid sequence: CASSFPGQGSNQPQHF.

The CDR3 DNA sequence: TGTGCCAGCTCACTCATACAGGATCAGCCCCAGCATTTT. Translating it yields CASSLIQDQPQHF. This rearrangement joins TRBV18 to TRBJ1-5; weak D call: TRBD1 (5 bases). Germline loops: CDR1 KGHSH, CDR2 LQKENI. The CDR3 is 13 amino acids. V lost 4 bases, J lost 5 bases, and 9 bases lay in between.

The rearrangement uses TRBV6-5 and TRBJ2-5; 9 bases map to TRBD1. V trimming: 0 bases; J trimming: 5 bases; junction bases outside the gene matches: 1. This CDR3 is built from 14 residues. Germline loops: CDR1 MNHEY, CDR2 SVGAGI. The DNA for the CDR3 is TGTGCCAGCAGTTACTCTACAGGGGGCGAGACCCAGTACTTC. Amino acids: CASSYSTGGETQYF.

This clone occurred a few times. The rearrangement links TRBV27 to TRBJ1-1; a weak D match, TRBD1 (5 bases). Germline CDR1 MNHEY, CDR2 SMNVEV (reference sequence). V lost 5 bases, J lost 5 bases, and 12 bases lay in between. The CDR3 is made up of 13 amino acids. The CDR3 bases are TGTGCCAGCAGTCCGTTTAGGGGAACTGAAGCTTTCTTT. Translation: CASSPFRGTEAFF.

This chain links TRBV12-5 with TRBJ1-3; D gene uncertain. V gave up 0 bases and J gave up 5 bases, with 11 bases separating them. Germline V gene data show CDR1 as LGHNT and CDR2 as FRNRAP. There are 15 residues in the CDR3. CDR3: CASGLVAEARNTIYF. In DNA, the CDR3 is TGTGCTAGTGGTTTGGTGGCAGAGGCGCGAAACACCATATATTTT.

This chain links TRBV5-4 with TRBJ1-4; 7 bases are shared with TRBD1. After removal of 4 bases from V and 4 bases from J, the junction contained 7 bases not matched to a gene. CDR3 length: 15 residues. Germline CDR1 reads SGHNT; CDR2 reads YYREEE (reference sequence). The CDR3 is CASSPPGQSNEKLFF. DNA of the CDR3: TGTGCCAGCAGCCCGCCGGGACAGAGTAATGAAAAACTGTTTTTT. The full variable domain, its missing parts supplied by reference TRBV5-4 and TRBJ1-4, is ETGVTQSPTHLIKTRGQQVTLRCSSQSGHNTVSWYQQALGQGPQFIFQYYREEENGRGNFPPRFSGLQFPNYSSELNVNALELDDSALYLCASSPPGQSNEKLFFGSGTQLSVL.

The rearrangement joins TRBV4-3 to TRBJ2-3; no definite D call. Germline CDR1 and CDR2: LGHNA and YSLEER. The V gene lost 3 bases and the J gene lost 3 bases, with 13 bases spanning the gap. The length of the CDR3 is 15 residues. CDR3 sequence reads: CASSHVVQTTDTQYF. DNA of the CDR3: TGCGCCAGCAGCCATGTCGTGCAGACTACAGATACGCAGTATTTT.

The rearrangement joins TRBV12-3 or TRBV12-4 to TRBJ2-3; D call uncertain. V lost 8 bases and J lost 3, with 6 bases in between. The CDR3 consists of 11 residues. The CDR3 nucleotides read TGTGCCAGCCTAAGTACAGATACGCAGTATTTT. Translated, it gives CASLSTDTQYF.

The chain recombines TRBV11-1 with TRBJ2-2; D ambiguous. The CDR3 is 14 amino acids. With 5 bases removed from V and 1 base from J, the gap between germline ends came to 8 bases. The germline V gene encodes CDR1 SGHAT and CDR2 FQDESV (reference sequence). For the CDR3, the DNA is TGTGCCAGCAGCCAAACCGGGAACACCGGGGAGCTGTTTTTT. Its protein product is CASSQTGNTGELFF.

The chain employs TRBV25-1 and TRBJ1-1; 9 positions match TRBD1. The trim removed 3 bases at V and 6 bases at J, leaving 5 bases unmatched. The germline CDR1 and CDR2 sequences are MGHDK and SYGVNS. The CDR3 covers 14 residues. The CDR3 sequence is CASSETGGSSEAFF. As DNA, the CDR3 is TGTGCCAGCAGTGAGACAGGGGGGAGCTCTGAAGCTTTCTTT.

The rearrangement links TRBV4-1 to TRBJ1-6; no reliable D call. V was cut by 3 bases and J by 1 base, with 19 bases left in between. The germline V gene has CDR1 MGHRA and CDR2 YSYEKL. This CDR3 is 19 amino acids long. The CDR3 spells CASSHLGPIPRSYNSPLHF. CDR3 sequence (DNA): TGCGCCAGCAGCCACCTGGGCCCCATCCCTCGGTCCTATAATTCACCCCTCCACTTT.

The chain has TRBV30 and TRBJ1-1, with 8 bases matching TRBD1. The CDR3 totals 13 residues. Germline-derived CDR1 and CDR2 are GTSNPN and SVGIG (reference sequence). Unmatched junction bases numbered 7, after V lost 4 bases and J lost 6 bases. CDR3 sequence reads: CAWKHRGDSEAFF. CDR3 sequence (DNA): TGTGCCTGGAAACACAGGGGGGACTCTGAAGCTTTCTTT.

The chain recombines TRBV2 with TRBJ1-5, with D unclear. Germline assignment: CDR1 SNHLY and CDR2 FYNNEI. The CDR3 totals 16 residues. V gave up 3 bases and J gave up 5 bases, with 17 bases separating them. CDR3 in DNA: TGTGCCAGCAGTGAGGGTAGAGGGAGTATGGATCAGCCCCAGCATTTT. Protein product: CASSEGRGSMDQPQHF.

This chain connects TRBV3-1 (or the pseudogene TRBV3-2) to TRBJ1-3, with D unresolved. Deletions cut 4 bases from V and 0 bases from J, with 16 bases between. Germline CDR1 LGHDT, CDR2 YNNKEL (reference sequence). The CDR3 has 17 amino acids. CDR3 residues: CASSPYRLGGSGNTIYF. CDR3 sequence (DNA): TGTGCCAGCAGCCCGTACCGTCTCGGTGGCTCTGGAAACACCATATATTTT.